The 28 T cell receptor beta chains below all came from one sample that was sequenced in a study of cytomegalovirus exposure and HLA in healthy donors. The PCR used 60 Vbeta and 13 Jbeta primers. Profiling relied on immunoSEQ multiplex PCR, and the TCRdb table lists in-frame clones only, not all of them. This table has approximately 110,000 clones, over 60% appearing once. The sequencing sample was made of PBMCs. These receptors all stem from a middle-aged woman in good health and CMV-seropositive.

This clone turned up a few times. The rearrangement links TRBV4-1 to TRBJ2-1, with TRBD2 matching over 12 bases. The junction had 7 bases not matched to a gene; V was cut back by 0 bases and J by 4 bases. This CDR3 region has 18 residues. Germline V gives CDR1 MGHRA, CDR2 YSYEKL. CDR3 nucleotide sequence: TGCGCCAGCAGCCAAGATAGGAATGGACTAGCGGGATACAATGAGCAGTTCTTC. It is translated as CASSQDRNGLAGYNEQFF.

This clone has a single count. The rearrangement uses TRBV30 and TRBJ2-3; 7 bases are shared with TRBD1. After removal of 6 bases from V and 6 bases from J, the junction contained 9 bases not matched to a gene. This CDR3 has 13 residues. From germline, CDR1 is GTSNPN and CDR2 SVGIG (reference sequence). The CDR3 here is CACGQVARDTQYF. CDR3 coding DNA: TGTGCCTGCGGACAGGTAGCCCGGGATACGCAGTATTTT.

The chain couples TRBV6-5 to TRBJ2-7, with 9 bases fitting TRBD1. CDR1 and CDR2 (germline): MNHEY, SVGAGI. The CDR3 is 13 residues long. Trimming cost V 7 bases and J 4 bases; bases outside gene matches: 5. The DNA for the CDR3 is TGTGCCAGCATAGGGACAGGGCCTTACGAGCAGTACTTC. It specifies CASIGTGPYEQYF.

This clone occurred many times. An end of the junction does not agree with germline; a read error may underlie this. The chain combines TRBV2 with TRBJ1-4; D remains ambiguous. CDR3 length equals 14 residues. CDR1 and CDR2 (germline): SNHLY, FYNNEI. The CDR3 region is CASREGGLNEKLFF. The CDR3 nucleotides read TGTGCCAGCCGTGAGGGAGGGTTGAATGAAAAACTGTTTTTT.

J is TRBJ1-2 and V is TRBV6-5; D remains ambiguous. CDR1 MNHEY and CDR2 SVGAGI come from the germline V gene. This CDR3 contains 15 residues. V was cut by 6 bases and J by 8 bases, with 22 bases left in between. In DNA, the CDR3 is TGTGCCAGCAGCCCCTGGGGTGTGAGGGAGGCGGGCTACACCTTC. Amino acids: CASSPWGVREAGYTF.

The rearrangement joins TRBV5-4 to TRBJ2-5; a weak D match, TRBD2 (5 bases). The CDR3 runs to 14 residues. CDR1 is SGHNT and CDR2 is YYREEE in the germline V gene (reference sequence). V was pared by 1 base and J by 5 bases, with 12 bases between. CDR3 protein: CASSLWVTRETQYF. The DNA of the CDR3 is TGTGCCAGCAGCTTGTGGGTTACTAGGGAGACCCAGTACTTC.

The chain joins TRBV25-1 to TRBJ2-1; tentative D call: TRBD2 (6 bases). Germline CDR1 reads MGHDK; CDR2 reads SYGVNS. The CDR3 covers 14 residues. V was cut by 3 bases and J by 7 bases, with 13 bases left in between. CDR3: CASSEPGVLNEQFF. The DNA of the CDR3 is TGTGCCAGCAGTGAGCCGGGAGTTCTTAATGAGCAGTTCTTC.

The chain is built from TRBV19 and TRBJ2-5, with a weak D call TRBD2 (6 bases). TRBJ2-7 matches the DNA end more closely, so the J call is doubtful. CDR1 and CDR2 (germline): LNHDA, SQIVND (reference sequence). This CDR3 is 12 amino acids long. CDR3 protein: CASSAWGDEQYF. CDR3 DNA: TGTGCCAGTAGTGCTTGGGGGGACGAGCAGTACTTC.

V usage is TRBV7-8 and J usage is TRBJ2-4; D is unresolved. V lost 6 bases to trimming and J lost 7 bases, with 19 bases between them. In germline, CDR1 is SGHVS, CDR2 FQNEAQ. The CDR3 sequence is 15 residues long. The CDR3 loop reads CASSSHSYGANIQYF. In DNA form, the CDR3 reads TGTGCCAGCAGTTCTCACTCGTATGGAGCGAACATTCAGTACTTC.

The chain has TRBV4-2 and TRBJ2-2; the match to TRBD2 covers 7 bases. The CDR3 runs 15 residues. V gave up 0 bases and J gave up 5 bases; unmatched junction bases: 3. The germline CDR1 and CDR2 sequences are LGHNA and YNFKEQ. Here the CDR3 reads CASSQDPAGTGELFF. The DNA of the CDR3 is TGTGCCAGCAGCCAAGACCCAGCGGGAACCGGGGAGCTGTTTTTT.

V gene TRBV28 combines with J gene TRBJ2-7; tentative D call: TRBD1 (5 bases). The CDR3 loop spans 16 amino acids. Per germline, CDR1 MDHEN and CDR2 SYDVKM. V lost 1 base, J lost 0 bases, and 13 bases lay in between. The CDR3 region is CASSLFPYRTSYEQYF. The CDR3 DNA is TGTGCCAGCAGTTTATTTCCCTACAGGACCTCCTACGAGCAGTACTTC.

This clone was counted a few times. The CDR3, as DNA: TGTGCCAGCAGACCCAGGGGGCCCGGGGCCAACGTCCTGACTTTC. Translation gives CASRPRGPGANVLTF. The V call is TRBV6-6, the J call TRBJ2-6; 8 nucleotides align to TRBD1. Trimming took 6 bases from V and 4 from J; bases not matched to a gene: 5. Germline V gene lookup returns CDR1 MNHNY and CDR2 SVGAGI (reference sequence). The CDR3 covers 15 residues.

CDR3 in amino acids: CASFWGLIYNEQFF. In DNA form, the CDR3 reads TGTGCCAGTTTCTGGGGACTCATCTACAATGAGCAGTTCTTC. The chain has TRBV19 and TRBJ2-1, with a weak D call TRBD2 (6 bases). Germline CDR1 and CDR2: LNHDA and SQIVND (reference sequence). CDR3 length: 14 residues. Trimming removed 8 bases at V and 3 bases at J, with 14 bases between.

The chain employs TRBV9 and TRBJ2-1; no clear D gene. CDR1 is SGDLS and CDR2 is YYNGEE in the germline V gene. Trimming left V 0 bases short and J 3 bases short, with 13 bases between. CDR3 length equals 16 residues. The CDR3: CASSVGVGKRYNEQFF. The DNA for the CDR3 is TGTGCCAGCAGCGTAGGGGTAGGTAAGCGCTACAATGAGCAGTTCTTC.

The chain employs TRBV4-1 and TRBJ2-3; 9 bases line up with TRBD2. The CDR3 runs 17 residues. Per the germline V gene, CDR1 is MGHRA and CDR2 is YSYEKL. V gave up 0 bases and J gave up 5 bases; unmatched junction bases: 9. The CDR3 region is CASSQEVAGGLGDTQYF. The CDR3 DNA reads TGCGCCAGCAGCCAAGAGGTCGCGGGAGGGTTGGGAGATACGCAGTATTTT.

This clone was detected only once. The CDR3 sequence: CASSVEPGTTPYEQYF. The CDR3 bases are TGTGCCAGCAGTGTTGAACCCGGGACAACCCCCTACGAGCAGTACTTC. The gene calls are TRBV6-1 and TRBJ2-5; the D gene is possibly TRBD1 (6 bases). The DNA end is a closer match to TRBJ2-7, so the J assignment may be wrong. The CDR3 consists of 16 residues. Germline CDR1 MNHNS, CDR2 SASEGT.

This chain connects TRBV5-1 to TRBJ2-7, with D possibly matching TRBD1 (7 bases). The V gene's germline CDR1 is SGHRS and CDR2 YFSETQ. The CDR3 sequence is 15 residues long. V lost 4 bases and J 3 bases, leaving 17 bases between the germline ends. DNA of the CDR3: TGCGCCAGCAGCCGTGGGGGGAGACAGGGCTACGAGCAGTACTTC. This encodes CASSRGGRQGYEQYF. The full variable domain, completed using reference TRBV5-1 and TRBJ2-7, is KAGVTQTPRYLIKTRGQQVTLSCSPISGHRSVSWYQQTPGQGLQFLFEYFSETQRNKGNFPGRFSGRQFSNSRSEMNVSTLELGDSALYLCASSRGGRQGYEQYFGPGTRLTVT.

The rearrangement links TRBV4-1 to TRBJ1-2; a possible D gene is TRBD1 (6 bases). The CDR3 consists of 16 residues. V lost 0 bases to trimming and J lost 1 base, with 12 bases between them. CDR1 is MGHRA and CDR2 is YSYEKL in the germline V gene. The CDR3 loop reads CASSQDRPRGNYGYTF. In DNA form, the CDR3 reads TGCGCCAGCAGCCAAGATAGACCCAGGGGTAACTATGGCTACACCTTC.

The gene calls are TRBV2 and TRBJ2-2; possibly TRBD2 for D (5 bases). Germline values: CDR1 SNHLY, CDR2 FYNNEI. The V and J ends lost 5 bases and 7 bases respectively, with 17 bases between them. CDR3 length: 15 residues. This chain's CDR3 is CASSPTRPRSGELFF. The CDR3 nucleotides are TGTGCCAGCAGTCCAACTAGGCCTCGGAGCGGGGAGCTGTTTTTT.

The DNA for the CDR3 is TGTGCCAGCAGTTTAGTATTTAGGGTTTACTTCCGAAGCGGGAGTTTTTGGGGGCCCTACGAGCAGTACTTC. Protein product: CASSLVFRVYFRSGSFWGPYEQYF. The chain uses TRBV28 and TRBJ2-7; 8 bases fit TRBD2. The germline gives CDR1 MDHEN, CDR2 SYDVKM. V dropped 2 bases and J dropped 2; count of bases not matched to a gene: 32. This CDR3 spans 24 amino acids.

CDR3 region: CASSEAPSGAYNEQFF. CDR3 coding DNA: TGTGCCAGCAGTGAGGCGCCTAGCGGTGCCTACAATGAGCAGTTCTTC. The V gene is TRBV2, the J gene TRBJ2-1; 7 positions agree with TRBD2. This CDR3 is built from 16 residues. The J segment lost 2 bases and the V segment lost 3 bases, leaving 7 bases of the junction unmatched. In germline, CDR1 is SNHLY, CDR2 FYNNEI. The whole variable domain, remainder taken from reference TRBV2 and TRBJ2-1, is EPEVTQTPSHQVTQMGQEVILRCVPISNHLYFYWYRQILGQKVEFLVSFYNNEISEKSEIFDDQFSVERPDGSNFTLKIRSTKLEDSAMYFCASSEAPSGAYNEQFFGPGTRLTVL.

J is TRBJ2-1 and V is TRBV29-1; D gene ambiguous. This CDR3 is built from 10 residues. Germline CDR1 reads SQVTM; CDR2 reads ANQGSEA. Trimming removed 7 bases at V and 12 bases at J, with 13 bases between. The CDR3 DNA reads TGCAGCGCCGGTCTAATGAGGCAGTTCTTC. Its translation: CSAGLMRQFF.

This chain joins TRBV7-2 and TRBJ2-1, with TRBD2 matching over 7 bases. Trimming at V came to 8 bases and at J to 0 bases, leaving 7 bases not matched to a gene. CDR3 length: 15 residues. The V gene's germline CDR1 is SGHTA and CDR2 FQGNSA. CDR3 sequence (DNA): TGTGCCAGCGGGGGAGCGGGGTCCTCCTACAATGAGCAGTTCTTC. Translation gives CASGGAGSSYNEQFF.

The V call is TRBV11-2, the J call TRBJ2-5, with D tentatively TRBD1 (6 bases). V was shortened by 1 base and J by 5 bases, with 14 bases between the two germline ends. The germline V gene encodes CDR1 SGHAT and CDR2 FQNNGV. This CDR3 contains 15 residues. CDR3 sequence (DNA): TGTGCCAGCAGCTTAGGGGTGGGGGCAGGGGAGACCCAGTACTTC. This codes for CASSLGVGAGETQYF.

The genes are TRBV7-9 and TRBJ2-1, with TRBD2 matching over 8 bases. V dropped 4 bases and J dropped 0; count of bases not matched to a gene: 5. The CDR3 sequence is 16 residues long. CDR1 is SEHNR, CDR2 FQNEAQ, per germline (reference sequence). CDR3 sequence: CASSYSGMSSYNEQFF. CDR3 in DNA: TGTGCCAGCAGCTATAGCGGGATGAGCTCCTACAATGAGCAGTTCTTC.

The rearrangement joins TRBV4-2 to TRBJ2-7; TRBD2 matches at 7 bases. With 4 bases clipped from V and 1 base from J, the junction kept 4 bases outside the gene matches. The CDR3 loop spans 14 amino acids. Germline CDR1 reads LGHNA; CDR2 reads YNFKEQ. The CDR3 loop is CASSRGTTSYEQYF. Here the CDR3 DNA reads TGTGCCAGCAGCCGAGGGACTACATCCTACGAGCAGTACTTC.

The rearrangement links TRBV29-1 to TRBJ2-7, with 7 bases matching TRBD2. CDR3 size: 12 residues. V trimming: 6 bases; J trimming: 3 bases; junction bases outside the gene matches: 5. Germline-derived CDR1 and CDR2 are SQVTM and ANQGSEA. Here the CDR3 DNA reads TGCAGCGTCCAACTAGCGAACTACGAGCAGTACTTC. Its translation: CSVQLANYEQYF.

This chain connects TRBV30 to TRBJ1-1; 7 positions agree with TRBD1. The CDR3 sequence is 13 residues long. J gave up 1 base and V 8 bases, and 7 bases lay outside the gene matches. Germline CDR1 and CDR2: GTSNPN and SVGIG (reference sequence). The CDR3 DNA is TGTGCCGGTAGGGGGCGCGGGAACACTGAAGCTTTCTTT. Its translation: CAGRGRGNTEAFF.